This T cell receptor beta chain came from a study of metastatic and nonmetastatic thyroid tumors. Looking at the study overall: Peripheral blood and tumor or nodule samples from malignant and benign thyroid patients were compared.

Thyroid surgery was performed in patients who had received no treatment beforehand. Germline-derived CDR1 and CDR2 are MDHEN and SYDVKM. The CDR3 spans 13 residues. Deletions cut 10 bases from V and 4 bases from J, with 14 bases between. This clone has just a few counts. Its target is not known. Study conclusions and caveats: Compared with benign nodules, malignant thyroid tumors were reported to have significantly higher TCR beta diversity in both blood and tumor.

Via MiXCR, TCRdb re-called the PCR reads. The profile covers 25,000 to 35,000 clones, with roughly a quarter appearing a single time and 13% to 15% taken by the ten largest. The chain recombines TRBV28 with TRBJ2-1, with unresolved D. Material: blood. The TCR was taken from a female donor with papillary thyroid cancer or a benign thyroid nodule (not recorded which). Some clones in this sample may be carry-over from other donors' samples. The CDR3 is CATLVGTYNEQFF. The CDR3, as DNA: TGTGCCACCTTAGTGGGTACTTACAATGAGCAGTTCTTC.